These 9 T cell receptor beta chains came from one sample sequenced in a study of blood T cells in healthy people across ages. A J-beta primer mix and a sample-barcoded 5' primer were used in a second PCR of about 7 to 12 cycles. TCRdb ran MiXCR on the 5' RACE reads and lists one entry per CDR3 protein. This table holds 600,000 or so distinct CDR3 sequences, roughly 48% found once. The sample consisted of blood. The receptors here all came from a man older than 75 in good health.

V gene TRBV30 combines with J gene TRBJ2-1, with D maybe TRBD2 (5 bases). CDR1 and CDR2 from the germline V gene are GTSNPN and SVGIG (reference sequence). Trimming shortened V by 1 base and J by 1 base, and 11 bases separated the two germline ends. The CDR3 has 15 amino acids. The CDR3 loop is CAWSGRETSYNEQFF. Written as DNA, the CDR3 is TGTGCCTGGAGTGGCCGGGAAACTTCCTACAATGAGCAGTTCTTC.

This clonotype was observed a single time. A much larger clone differs from this one at a single base, so this may be a read error. V gene TRBV6-5 combines with J gene TRBJ2-2; 8 nucleotides line up with TRBD2. Looked up from germline, CDR1 is MNHEY and CDR2 is SVGAGI. The ends lost 7 bases at V and 7 bases at J; junction bases unmatched: 11. The CDR3 length is 15 residues. The CDR3 loop reads CASNQGLETIGELFF. CDR3 DNA sequence: TGTGCCAGCAACCAGGGACTAGAGACGATCGGGGAGCTGTTTTTT.

The chain recombines TRBV9 with TRBJ2-1, with TRBD2 matching over 9 bases. TRBJ2-7 explains the end of the DNA better; the J call may be wrong. CDR3 length equals 15 residues. Looked up from germline, CDR1 is SGDLS and CDR2 is YYNGEE. The chain's CDR3 is CASSGLAGIDNEQYF. The CDR3 nucleotides are TGTGCCAGCAGCGGGCTAGCGGGGATAGACAATGAGCAGTACTTC.

The rearrangement joins TRBV6-2 or TRBV6-3 to TRBJ1-5; no clear D gene. This CDR3 is built from 15 residues. Germline V gene lookup returns CDR1 MNHEY and CDR2 SVGEGT. Trimming stripped 6 bases from V and 0 bases from J, with 12 bases between. The CDR3 nucleotides are TGTGCCAGCAGGTACAACAGTTATAGCAATCAGCCCCAGCATTTT. Translating it yields CASRYNSYSNQPQHF.

There are a few counts of this clonotype. The chain links TRBV29-1 to TRBJ2-7, with D possibly matching TRBD2 (6 bases). The CDR3 totals 15 residues. Germline CDR1 and CDR2: SQVTM and ANQGSEA. Trimming stripped 4 bases from V and 7 bases from J, with 23 bases between. CDR3 protein: CSVVPGTGVVGEQYF. CDR3 coding DNA: TGCAGCGTTGTCCCCGGGACTGGTGTTGTGGGGGAGCAGTACTTC.

This clonotype was seen ten or more times. The V and J genes are TRBV7-9 and TRBJ1-5; D not certain. Trimming cost V 3 bases and J 5 bases, with 5 bases left between them. The CDR3 totals 12 residues. Per the germline V gene, CDR1 is SEHNR and CDR2 is FQNEAQ (reference sequence). The CDR3 nucleotides read TGTGCCAGCAGCTTTATGGATCAGCCCCAGCATTTT. Encoded protein: CASSFMDQPQHF.

The V call is TRBV3-1, the J call TRBJ2-7, with D hard to call. This CDR3 spans 11 amino acids. The V gene's germline CDR1 is LGHDT and CDR2 YNNKEL (reference sequence). Trimming removed 0 bases from V and 12 bases from J, with 9 bases in between. CDR3 nucleotide sequence: TGTGCCAGCAGCCAAGAGCGTCAGTTGTACTTC. It specifies CASSQERQLYF.

The chain employs TRBV7-6 and TRBJ2-1; tentative D call: TRBD1 (5 bases). CDR1 is SGHVS and CDR2 is FNYEAQ in the germline V gene. The CDR3 spans 19 residues. V lost 0 bases to trimming and J lost 4 bases, with 22 bases between them. CDR3 sequence: CASSLAQLTAGPFYNEQFF. The CDR3 DNA is TGTGCCAGCAGCTTAGCTCAATTGACGGCAGGGCCCTTTTACAATGAGCAGTTCTTC.

This clonotype has more than one count but fewer than ten. The chain has TRBV6-2 or TRBV6-3 and TRBJ2-3; the match to TRBD1 covers 7 bases. The CDR3 is 14 amino acids. The germline gives CDR1 MNHEY, CDR2 SVGEGT. After removal of 7 bases from V and 5 bases from J, the junction contained 9 bases not matched to a gene. DNA for the CDR3: TGTGCCAGCAAGAGACAGGGAGAAGGAGATACGCAGTATTTT. This encodes CASKRQGEGDTQYF.